The next 11 T cell receptor beta chains were all read from a single sample in a study of CD8 T cells in ankylosing spondylitis. TCRdb passed the 5' RACE reads through MiXCR, listing each CDR3 protein once. Among about 200,000 distinct CDR3 sequences listed, around 13% were seen once. The sequencing input was blood, either unsorted or a sorted T cell fraction (not recorded which). The source is a male donor with ankylosing spondylitis or in good health (not recorded which).

At least ten counts were recorded for this clonotype. The rearrangement joins TRBV12-3 or TRBV12-4 to TRBJ1-2, with D unclear. Deletions cut 3 bases from V and 0 bases from J, with 5 bases between. This CDR3 has 13 amino acids. For the CDR3, the DNA is TGTGCCAGCAGTTTGAGTGCTAACTATGGCTACACCTTC. It specifies CASSLSANYGYTF.

This clonotype appeared many times. The V gene is TRBV4-1, the J gene TRBJ2-1, with TRBD1 as a possible D gene (5 bases). This CDR3 contains 13 residues. The germline V and J ends were trimmed by 2 bases and 9 bases, with 11 bases remaining between them. CDR1 and CDR2 from the germline V gene are MGHRA and YSYEKL. CDR3: CASSQQGVSEQFF. In nucleotides, the CDR3 is TGCGCCAGCAGCCAACAGGGTGTGAGTGAGCAGTTCTTC.

This clonotype appeared a few times. This chain connects TRBV21-1 to TRBJ2-7; the table gives TRBD1 as D, unverified against the DNA. TRBV21-1 is reported as a pseudogene. This CDR3 spans 21 amino acids. CDR3 sequence: CASSNTTGGGPACRHYYEQYF. DNA for the CDR3: TGTGCCAGCAGCAACACGACAGGGGGCGGTCCGGCCTGCCGCCATTACTACGAGCAGTACTTC.

There are a few counts of this clonotype. The chain carries TRBV4-1 and TRBJ1-1; D gene uncertain. Per the germline V gene, CDR1 is MGHRA and CDR2 is YSYEKL. The CDR3 runs to 14 residues. Trimming removed 2 bases from V and 0 bases from J, with 7 bases in between. CDR3 nucleotide sequence: TGCGCCAGCAGCCAACAGAGCATGAACACTGAAGCTTTCTTT. It encodes CASSQQSMNTEAFF.

The chain combines TRBV27 with TRBJ2-3; a weak D match, TRBD1 (7 bases). From germline, CDR1 is MNHEY and CDR2 SMNVEV (reference sequence). V lost 1 base to trimming and J lost 5 bases, with 13 bases between them. The CDR3 consists of 15 residues. The CDR3 here is CASSLFGQGGDTQYF. The DNA for the CDR3 is TGTGCCAGCAGTTTATTTGGCCAGGGGGGAGATACGCAGTATTTT.

The chain employs TRBV5-1 and TRBJ1-1; D may be TRBD1 (5 bases). The CDR3 runs to 15 residues. Germline loops: CDR1 SGHRS, CDR2 YFSETQ. Trimming took 2 bases from V and 4 from J, leaving 15 bases between them. The CDR3: CASSLGTGPGTEAFF. The DNA for the CDR3 is TGCGCCAGCAGCTTAGGGACTGGACCGGGCACTGAAGCTTTCTTT. Supplemented by reference TRBV5-1 and TRBJ1-1, the full variable domain reads KAGVTQTPRYLIKTRGQQVTLSCSPISGHRSVSWYQQTPGQGLQFLFEYFSETQRNKGNFPGRFSGRQFSNSRSEMNVSTLELGDSALYLCASSLGTGPGTEAFFGQGTRLTVV.

This clonotype was seen repeatedly, ten times or more. V and J are TRBV11-2 and TRBJ1-2; the D gene is possibly TRBD1 (5 bases). Germline V gene data show CDR1 as SGHAT and CDR2 as FQNNGV. Between the trimmed V and J ends, which lost 0 bases and 4 bases, there was a span of 18 bases. This CDR3 is 17 amino acids long. CDR3: CASSLDPRGTPRYGYTF. The CDR3 region has the DNA TGTGCCAGCAGCTTAGATCCTAGGGGAACCCCACGCTATGGCTACACCTTC.

This clonotype was picked up a small number of times. CDR3 nucleotides: TGTGCCAGCAGTGAACCAACAATCGAAAATGAGCAGTTCTTC. It translates to CASSEPTIENEQFF. V usage is TRBV2 and J usage is TRBJ2-1; D call uncertain. Deletions cut 2 bases from V and 7 bases from J, with 12 bases between. The CDR3 totals 14 residues. Germline V gene data show CDR1 as SNHLY and CDR2 as FYNNEI.

In its sample, this clonotype was seen a few times. V and J are TRBV7-2 and TRBJ2-7; D remains unclear. The CDR3 extends over 9 amino acids. Looked up from germline, CDR1 is SGHTA and CDR2 is FQGNSA. The ends were cut back, 10 bases at V and 3 bases at J, with 4 bases in the middle. CDR3 region: CATGYEQYF. Written as DNA, the CDR3 is TGTGCCACCGGCTACGAGCAGTACTTC.

The gene calls are TRBV7-9 and TRBJ2-1, with D unresolved. Germline V gene data show CDR1 as SEHNR and CDR2 as FQNEAQ (reference sequence). This CDR3 has 12 amino acids. V was pared by 6 bases and J by 2 bases, with 5 bases between. CDR3 amino acids: CASSFTYNEQFF. The CDR3 nucleotides are TGTGCCAGCAGTTTCACCTACAATGAGCAGTTCTTC.

This clonotype was counted only a few times. The rearrangement links TRBV20-1 to TRBJ2-6; 9 bases line up with TRBD1. Germline V gene sequence: CDR1 DFQATT, CDR2 SNEGSKA (reference sequence). J gave up 0 bases and V 6 bases, and 6 bases lay outside the gene matches. The CDR3 runs 16 residues. The CDR3, as DNA: TGCAGTGCGTCGACAGGGGGGACCTCTGGGGCCAACGTCCTGACTTTC. This codes for CSASTGGTSGANVLTF.